The rows below give T cell receptor beta chains drawn from one sample of a study of T cell repertoires in cytomegalovirus infection. TCRdb ran MiXCR on the reads and lists one entry per CDR3 protein. The repertoire consists of 200,000 to 300,000 distinct CDR3 sequences, with 9% to 15% occurring once and the leading ten covering approximately 1.6%. Source material: PBMCs. These receptors were obtained from a human donor in good health (CMV status not recorded). Some clones in this sample may be carry-over from other donors' samples. CDR3s include the opening cysteine and the closing phenylalanine or tryptophan.

TRBV20-1	TRBJ1-4	CSARGQAVAEKLFF
TRBV20-1	TRBJ1-2	CSARDGSGNYGYTF
TRBV18	TRBJ2-5	CASSPEQTTGETQYF
TRBV7-2	TRBJ2-3	CASSPLADTQYF
TRBV20-1	TRBJ1-5	CSARFKGTGQPQHF
TRBV6-5	TRBJ2-7	CASSPRQGPLYEQYF
TRBV5-5	TRBJ1-6	CASSPPDRGSNSPLHF
TRBV7-3	TRBJ2-6	CASRPRDRYNSGANVLTF
TRBV6-5	TRBJ2-2	CASSGGLAGAANTGELFF
TRBV10-2	TRBJ2-1	CASSENSGHSSYNEQFF
TRBV7-2	TRBJ2-1	CASSLASGYYNEQFF
TRBV29-1	TRBJ1-1	CSGGTGKTEAFF
TRBV28	TRBJ2-2	CASLGDANTGELFF
TRBV7-2	TRBJ2-2	CASSQGLAGVAGELFF
TRBV6-6	TRBJ1-5	CASTPTSGGNQPQHF
TRBV7-2	TRBJ2-3	CASSLGAGGFADTQYF
TRBV20-1	TRBJ1-3	CSARVAGSRNTIYF
TRBV11-1	TRBJ2-2	CASSLAPGLAGHTGELFF
TRBV28	TRBJ2-3	CASSPQLAGADTQYF
TRBV28	TRBJ2-1	CASSKSGGAAYNEQFF
TRBV7-3	TRBJ2-2	CASSQGGTGVSGELFF
TRBV7-2	TRBJ2-2	CASSFDRGNTGELFF
TRBV29-1	TRBJ2-7	CSVEQGQGGDEQYF
TRBV20-1	TRBJ2-4	CSARGTLAKNIQYF
TRBV20-1	TRBJ1-1	CSAVGPGGQGRNTEAFF
TRBV28	TRBJ2-2	CASSILGALGAGELFF
TRBV14	TRBJ1-5	CASSPSGDQPQHF
TRBV7-2	TRBJ2-1	CASSLAGLAGGLYNEQFF
TRBV11-2	TRBJ2-5	CASSSGQGAETQYF
TRBV7-3	TRBJ1-2	CASSPGPAGGYTF
TRBV6-6	TRBJ2-5	CASSYGGWETQYF
TRBV7-2	TRBJ2-7	CASSLTAFSSYEQYF
TRBV20-1	TRBJ2-2	CSAVGRAGEQYGELFF
TRBV7-2	TRBJ1-4	CASSEGDRAVEKLFF
TRBV7-2	TRBJ1-5	CASSLVGGRSNQPQHF
TRBV7-2	TRBJ1-1	CASSFGTGDTEAFF
TRBV5-1	TRBJ1-1	CASSLGQGGTEAFF
TRBV14	TRBJ2-3	CASSQEGLSTDTQYF
TRBV10-3	TRBJ1-5	CAIAQGNNQPQHF
TRBV14	TRBJ2-7	CASSLGTGLARSYEQYF
TRBV9	TRBJ2-7	CASSPRGGATYEQYF
TRBV5-1	TRBJ2-3	CASGPGLSTDTQYF
TRBV7-3	TRBJ1-1	CASSLGRQTEAFF
TRBV6-1	TRBJ2-1	CASNYRGPIEQFF
TRBV10-3	TRBJ2-7	CAISSDSLVYEQYF
TRBV15	TRBJ2-3	CATSSRAGATDTQYF
TRBV7-2	TRBJ2-7	CASSRTKGSSYEQYF
TRBV7-6	TRBJ1-4	CASSLDGRELEKLFF